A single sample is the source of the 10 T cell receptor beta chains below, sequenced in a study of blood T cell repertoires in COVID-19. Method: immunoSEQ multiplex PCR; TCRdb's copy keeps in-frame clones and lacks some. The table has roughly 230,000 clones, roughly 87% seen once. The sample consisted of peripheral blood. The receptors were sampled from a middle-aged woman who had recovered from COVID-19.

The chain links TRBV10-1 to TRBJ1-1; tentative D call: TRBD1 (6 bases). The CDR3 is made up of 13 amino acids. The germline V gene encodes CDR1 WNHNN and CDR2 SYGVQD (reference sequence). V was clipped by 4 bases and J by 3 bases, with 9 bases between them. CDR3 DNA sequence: TGCGCCAGCAGTGTTAACAGGGACACTGAAGCTTTCTTT. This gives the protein CASSVNRDTEAFF.

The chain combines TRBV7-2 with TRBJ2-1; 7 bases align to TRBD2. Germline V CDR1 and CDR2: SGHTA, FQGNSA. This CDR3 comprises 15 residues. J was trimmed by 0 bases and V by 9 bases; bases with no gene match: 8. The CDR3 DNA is TGTGCCAGTAGGGGAGCGGGACTCTCCTACAATGAGCAGTTCTTC. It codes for CASRGAGLSYNEQFF.

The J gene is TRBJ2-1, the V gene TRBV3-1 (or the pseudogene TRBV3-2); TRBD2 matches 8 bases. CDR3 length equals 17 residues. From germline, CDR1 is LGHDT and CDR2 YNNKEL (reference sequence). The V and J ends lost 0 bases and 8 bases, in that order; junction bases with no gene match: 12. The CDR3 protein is CASSQDIRGGAGDEQFF. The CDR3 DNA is TGTGCCAGCAGCCAAGATATCCGGGGGGGCGCGGGTGATGAGCAGTTCTTC.

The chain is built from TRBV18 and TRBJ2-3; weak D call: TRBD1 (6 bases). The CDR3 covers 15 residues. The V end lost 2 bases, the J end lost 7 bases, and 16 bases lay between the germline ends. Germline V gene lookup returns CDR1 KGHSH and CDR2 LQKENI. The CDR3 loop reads CASSPTGLGENTQYF. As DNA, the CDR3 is TGTGCCAGCTCACCAACAGGGTTGGGGGAAAATACGCAGTATTTT.

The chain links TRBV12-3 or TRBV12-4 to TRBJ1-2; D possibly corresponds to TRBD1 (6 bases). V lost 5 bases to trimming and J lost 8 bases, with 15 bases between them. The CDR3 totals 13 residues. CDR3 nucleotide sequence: TGTGCCAGCAGTAAACAGGGAGATATCGGCTACACCTTC. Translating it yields CASSKQGDIGYTF.

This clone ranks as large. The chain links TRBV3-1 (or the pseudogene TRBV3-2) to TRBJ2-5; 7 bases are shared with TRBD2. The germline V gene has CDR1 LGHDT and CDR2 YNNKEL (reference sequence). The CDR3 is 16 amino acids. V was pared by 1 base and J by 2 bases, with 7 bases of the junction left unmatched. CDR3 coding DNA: TGTGCCAGCAGCCAAGGAGTCCTAGCGGTACAAGAGACCCAGTACTTC. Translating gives CASSQGVLAVQETQYF.

The CDR3 DNA is TGTGCCAGCAGCTTGGGACAGGCTCGCAATCAGCCCCAGCATTTT. Translating it yields CASSLGQARNQPQHF. The genes are TRBV5-6 and TRBJ1-5, with a weak D call TRBD1 (6 bases). V lost 0 bases, J lost 2 bases, and 9 bases lay in between. The CDR3 has 15 residues. CDR1 is SGHDT, CDR2 YYEEEE, per germline.

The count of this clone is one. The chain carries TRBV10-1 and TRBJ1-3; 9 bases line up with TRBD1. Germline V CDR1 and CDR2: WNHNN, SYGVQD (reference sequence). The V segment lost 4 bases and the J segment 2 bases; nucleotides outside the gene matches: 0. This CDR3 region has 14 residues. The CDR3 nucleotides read TGCGCCAGCAGTGGGGACAGGGCTGGAAACACCATATATTTT. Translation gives CASSGDRAGNTIYF.

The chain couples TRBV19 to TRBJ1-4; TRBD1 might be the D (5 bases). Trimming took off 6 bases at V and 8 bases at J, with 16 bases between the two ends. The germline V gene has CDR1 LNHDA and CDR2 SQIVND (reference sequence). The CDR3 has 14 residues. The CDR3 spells CASRSPGEAEKLFF. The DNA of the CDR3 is TGTGCCAGTAGATCCCCGGGGGAGGCAGAAAAACTGTTTTTT.

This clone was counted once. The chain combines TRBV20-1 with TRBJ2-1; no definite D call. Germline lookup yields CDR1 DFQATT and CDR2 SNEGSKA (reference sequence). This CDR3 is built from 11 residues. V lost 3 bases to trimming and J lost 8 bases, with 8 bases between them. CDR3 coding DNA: TGCAGTGCTAGTTCGGTTGATGAGCAGTTCTTC. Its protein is CSASSVDEQFF.